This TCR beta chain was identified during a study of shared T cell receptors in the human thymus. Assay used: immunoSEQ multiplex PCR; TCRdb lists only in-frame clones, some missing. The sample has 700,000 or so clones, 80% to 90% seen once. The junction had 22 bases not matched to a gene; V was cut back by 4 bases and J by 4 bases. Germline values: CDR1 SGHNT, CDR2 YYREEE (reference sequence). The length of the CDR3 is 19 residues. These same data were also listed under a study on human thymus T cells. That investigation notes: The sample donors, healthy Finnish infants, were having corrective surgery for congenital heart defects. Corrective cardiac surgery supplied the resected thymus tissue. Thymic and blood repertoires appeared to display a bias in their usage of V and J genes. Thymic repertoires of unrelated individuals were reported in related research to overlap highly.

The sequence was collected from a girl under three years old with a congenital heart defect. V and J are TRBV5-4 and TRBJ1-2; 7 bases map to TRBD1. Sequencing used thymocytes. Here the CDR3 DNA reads TGTGCCAGCAGCCTTCACGACGGGACAGCCACACCAGAAGCCTATGGCTACACCTTC. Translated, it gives CASSLHDGTATPEAYGYTF.